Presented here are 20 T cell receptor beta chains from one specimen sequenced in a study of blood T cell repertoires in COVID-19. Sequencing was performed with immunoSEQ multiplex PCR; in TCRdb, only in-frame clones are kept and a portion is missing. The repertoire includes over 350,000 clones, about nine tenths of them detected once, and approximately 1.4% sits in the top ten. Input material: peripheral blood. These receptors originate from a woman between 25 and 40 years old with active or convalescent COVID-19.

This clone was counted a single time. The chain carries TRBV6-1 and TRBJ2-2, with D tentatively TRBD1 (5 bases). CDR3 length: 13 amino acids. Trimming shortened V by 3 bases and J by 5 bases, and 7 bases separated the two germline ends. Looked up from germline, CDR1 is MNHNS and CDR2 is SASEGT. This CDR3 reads CASSDRQTGELFF. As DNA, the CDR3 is TGTGCCAGCAGTGACAGACAGACCGGGGAGCTGTTTTTT.

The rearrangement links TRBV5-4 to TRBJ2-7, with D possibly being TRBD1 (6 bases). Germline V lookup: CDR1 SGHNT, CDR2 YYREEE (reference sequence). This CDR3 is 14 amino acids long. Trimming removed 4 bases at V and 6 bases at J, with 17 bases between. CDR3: CASSTPAPGAEQYF. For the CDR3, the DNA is TGTGCCAGCAGCACCCCAGCCCCAGGGGCCGAGCAGTACTTC. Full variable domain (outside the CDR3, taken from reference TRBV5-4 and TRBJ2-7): ETGVTQSPTHLIKTRGQQVTLRCSSQSGHNTVSWYQQALGQGPQFIFQYYREEENGRGNFPPRFSGLQFPNYSSELNVNALELDDSALYLCASSTPAPGAEQYFGPGTRLTVT.

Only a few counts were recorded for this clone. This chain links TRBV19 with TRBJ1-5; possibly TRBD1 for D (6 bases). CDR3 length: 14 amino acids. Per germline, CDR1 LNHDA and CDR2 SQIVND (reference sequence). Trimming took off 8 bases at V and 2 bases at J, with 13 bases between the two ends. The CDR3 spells CASDRGMGNQPQHF. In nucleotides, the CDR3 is TGTGCCAGTGATAGGGGGATGGGCAATCAGCCCCAGCATTTT.

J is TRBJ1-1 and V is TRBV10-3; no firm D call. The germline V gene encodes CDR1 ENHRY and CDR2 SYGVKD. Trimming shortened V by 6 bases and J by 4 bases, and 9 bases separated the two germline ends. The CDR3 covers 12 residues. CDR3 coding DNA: TGTGCCATCAGGGGTTCTAGCACTGAAGCTTTCTTT. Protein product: CAIRGSSTEAFF.

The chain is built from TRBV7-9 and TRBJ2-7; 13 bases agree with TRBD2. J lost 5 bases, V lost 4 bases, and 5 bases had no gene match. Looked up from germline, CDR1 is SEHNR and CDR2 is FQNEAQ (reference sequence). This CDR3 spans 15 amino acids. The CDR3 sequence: CASSSLAGGGNEQYF. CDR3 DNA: TGTGCCAGCAGCTCACTAGCGGGAGGGGGGAACGAGCAGTACTTC. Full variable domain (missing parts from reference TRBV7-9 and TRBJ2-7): DTGVSQNPRHKITKRGQNVTFRCDPISEHNRLYWYRQTLGQGPEFLTYFQNEAQLEKSRLLSDRFSAERPKGSFSTLEIQRTEQGDSAMYLCASSSLAGGGNEQYFGPGTRLTVT.

The CDR3 sequence is CASSPQRTADEAFF. The CDR3, as DNA: TGTGCCAGCTCCCCTCAGCGGACAGCGGATGAAGCTTTCTTT. The chain employs TRBV18 and TRBJ1-1, with a possible D match to TRBD1 (6 bases). The CDR3 contains 14 residues. The germline gives CDR1 KGHSH, CDR2 LQKENI. The germline V and J ends were trimmed by 6 bases and 7 bases, with 18 bases remaining between them. The full variable domain, completed using reference TRBV18 and TRBJ1-1, is NAGVMQNPRHLVRRRGQEARLRCSPMKGHSHVYWYRQLPEEGLKFMVYLQKENIIDESGMPKERFSAEFPKEGPSILRIQQVVRGDSAAYFCASSPQRTADEAFFGQGTRLTVV.

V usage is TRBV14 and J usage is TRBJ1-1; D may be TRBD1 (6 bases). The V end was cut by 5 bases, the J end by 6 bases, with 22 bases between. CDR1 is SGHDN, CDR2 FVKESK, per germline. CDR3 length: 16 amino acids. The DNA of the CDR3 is TGTGCCAGCAGCGGGAAGACTGGGCACAAGGGGGCTGAAGCTTTCTTT. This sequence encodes CASSGKTGHKGAEAFF.

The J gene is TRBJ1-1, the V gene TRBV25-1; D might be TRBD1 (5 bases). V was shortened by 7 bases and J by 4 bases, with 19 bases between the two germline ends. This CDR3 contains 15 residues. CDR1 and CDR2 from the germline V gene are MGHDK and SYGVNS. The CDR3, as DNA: TGTGCCAGCACCCAAAGCACCCAGGGAGGCACTGAAGCTTTCTTT. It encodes CASTQSTQGGTEAFF.

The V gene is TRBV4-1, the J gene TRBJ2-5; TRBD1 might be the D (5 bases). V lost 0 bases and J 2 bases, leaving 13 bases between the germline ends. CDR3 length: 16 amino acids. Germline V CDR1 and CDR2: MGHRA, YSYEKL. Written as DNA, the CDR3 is TGCGCCAGCAGCCAAGATCCCACAGGACCTCAAGAGACCCAGTACTTC. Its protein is CASSQDPTGPQETQYF.

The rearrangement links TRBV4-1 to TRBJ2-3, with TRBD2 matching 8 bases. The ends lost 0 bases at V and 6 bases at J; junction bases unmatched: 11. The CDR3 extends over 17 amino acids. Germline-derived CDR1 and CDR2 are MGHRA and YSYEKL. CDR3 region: CASSQDPRGGLQDTQYF. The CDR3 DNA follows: TGCGCCAGCAGCCAAGATCCCCGGGGGGGACTACAGGATACGCAGTATTTT.

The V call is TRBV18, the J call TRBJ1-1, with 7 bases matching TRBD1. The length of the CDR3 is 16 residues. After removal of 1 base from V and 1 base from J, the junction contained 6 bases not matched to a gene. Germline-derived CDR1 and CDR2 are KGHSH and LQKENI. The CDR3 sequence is CASSPRTGQRNTEAFF. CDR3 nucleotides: TGTGCCAGCTCACCACGAACGGGACAGAGGAACACTGAAGCTTTCTTT.

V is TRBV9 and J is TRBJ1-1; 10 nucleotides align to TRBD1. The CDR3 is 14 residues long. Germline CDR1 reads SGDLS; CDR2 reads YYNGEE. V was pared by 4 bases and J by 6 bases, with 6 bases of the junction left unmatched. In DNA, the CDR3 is TGTGCCAGCAGCACTGACAGGGGGCCCGCTGAAGCTTTCTTT. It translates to CASSTDRGPAEAFF.

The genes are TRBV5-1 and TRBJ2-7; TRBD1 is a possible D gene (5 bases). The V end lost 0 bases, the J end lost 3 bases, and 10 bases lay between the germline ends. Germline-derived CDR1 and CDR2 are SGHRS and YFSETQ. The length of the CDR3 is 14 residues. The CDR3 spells CASSLAVGLYEQYF. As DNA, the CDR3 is TGCGCCAGCAGCTTGGCAGTGGGGCTCTACGAGCAGTACTTC.

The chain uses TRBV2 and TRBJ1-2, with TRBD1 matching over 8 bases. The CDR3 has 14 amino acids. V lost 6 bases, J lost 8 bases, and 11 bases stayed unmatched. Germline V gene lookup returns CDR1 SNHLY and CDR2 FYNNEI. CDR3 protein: CASRPTGEVSGYTF. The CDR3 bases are TGTGCCAGCAGGCCGACAGGGGAGGTTAGCGGCTACACCTTC.

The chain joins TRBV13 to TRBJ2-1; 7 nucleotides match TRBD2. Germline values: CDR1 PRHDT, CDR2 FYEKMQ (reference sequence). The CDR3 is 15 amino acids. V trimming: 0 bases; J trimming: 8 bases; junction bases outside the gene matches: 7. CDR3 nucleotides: TGTGCCAGCAGCTTAGGAGGACCGGGAGGTTATGAGCAGTTCTTC. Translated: CASSLGGPGGYEQFF.

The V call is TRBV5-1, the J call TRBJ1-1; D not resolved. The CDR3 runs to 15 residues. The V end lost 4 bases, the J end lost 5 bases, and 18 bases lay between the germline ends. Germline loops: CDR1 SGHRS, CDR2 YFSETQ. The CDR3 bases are TGCGCCAGCAGCCCCACCGGGGAGGGCGGGACTGAAGCTTTCTTT. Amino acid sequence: CASSPTGEGGTEAFF.

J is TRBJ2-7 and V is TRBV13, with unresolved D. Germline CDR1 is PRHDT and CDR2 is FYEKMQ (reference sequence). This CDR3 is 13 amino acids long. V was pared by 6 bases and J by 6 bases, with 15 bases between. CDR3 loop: CASSSNWAPEQYF. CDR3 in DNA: TGTGCCAGCAGTTCAAACTGGGCTCCCGAGCAGTACTTC. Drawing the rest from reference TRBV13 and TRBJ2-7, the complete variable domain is AAGVIQSPRHLIKEKRETATLKCYPIPRHDTVYWYQQGPGQDPQFLISFYEKMQSDKGSIPDRFSAQQFSDYHSELNMSSLELGDSALYFCASSSNWAPEQYFGPGTRLTVT.

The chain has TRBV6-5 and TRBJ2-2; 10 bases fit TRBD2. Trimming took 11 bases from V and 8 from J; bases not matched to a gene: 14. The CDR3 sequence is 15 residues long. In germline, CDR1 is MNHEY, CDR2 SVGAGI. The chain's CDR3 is CAASSGRVDLGELFF. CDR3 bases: TGTGCCGCCTCGAGCGGGAGGGTTGACTTGGGGGAGCTGTTTTTT.

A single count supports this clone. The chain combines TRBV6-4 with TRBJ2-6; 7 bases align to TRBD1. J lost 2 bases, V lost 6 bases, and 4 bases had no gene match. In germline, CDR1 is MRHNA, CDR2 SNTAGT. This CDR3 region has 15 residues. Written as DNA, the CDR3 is TGTGCCAGCAGGTTCCAGGGGGCTGGGGCCAACGTCCTGACTTTC. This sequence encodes CASRFQGAGANVLTF.

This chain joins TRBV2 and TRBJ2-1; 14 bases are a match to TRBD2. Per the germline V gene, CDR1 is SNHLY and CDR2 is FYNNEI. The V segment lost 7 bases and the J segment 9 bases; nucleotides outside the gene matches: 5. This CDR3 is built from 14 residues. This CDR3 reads CASTGLAGGSEQFF. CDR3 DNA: TGTGCCAGCACCGGACTAGCGGGAGGTTCTGAGCAGTTCTTC.